This T cell receptor beta chain was obtained from a study of blood T cell repertoires in COVID-19 (dated by TCRdb to 2020 to 2022). The study in broad terms: The collaborator samples originated in the United States, Italy and Spain and spanned the acute and convalescent phases of COVID-19. The material from the prospective study consisted of cDNA or gDNA derived from T cells, B-cell-depleted T cells, or PBMCs. Deeply sampled blood TCRbeta repertoires from subjects exposed to, actively infected with, or recovered from COVID-19 were included in the dataset. The repertoires were released in a freely available public database meant as a resource for research on the immune response to SARS-CoV-2. Samples came from the ongoing ImmuneRACE study (first 160 participants) plus 1,254 subjects from 6 global collaborators. Sample metadata almost always included a de-identified subject ID, COVID-19 status, age in years and sex. Where available, HLA class I and class II types were obtained from metadata supplied by the sample provider rather than from assay-based typing. General findings and caveats noted by the study authors: The quantity of clinical and demographic metadata differed by source and by participant and was supplied without curation.

A word on this clone: Its antigen specificity is not known. No much larger clone exists at a distance of one base, and base qualities are not known.

Enrolling through a virtual design, the prospective study's participants ranged in age from roughly 18 to 95 years and lived across 20 to 25 United States geographic areas. In the prospective study, cohorts were assigned on the basis of participant-reported clinical history obtained from a screening survey and a study questionnaire. For ImmuneRACE Cohort 3, a participant was defined as recovered based on two consecutive negative NP/OP PCR tests, clearance by a healthcare professional, or resolution of symptoms. Mobile phlebotomists in the prospective study collected whole blood, serum and a nasopharyngeal or oropharyngeal swab from every participant. Over a 2-month period, participants in the prospective study had the option of providing additional blood draws and questionnaires. Blood samples from the prospective study were shipped frozen or at room temperature prior to DNA extraction. TCRbeta CDR3 regions were amplified from genomic DNA by means of the immunoSEQ Assay, a bias-controlled multiplex PCR. As for the original processing: Within the assay, amplification of reference gene primers was used to estimate how many nucleated cells each sample contained. Sequence reads were collapsed and filtered to measure the absolute abundance of every unique TCRbeta CDR3 rearrangement. For each sample, productive Simpson clonality was calculated as the square root of Simpson's diversity index across productive rearrangements. In TCRdb, the immuneACCESS table is reduced to in-frame sequences with V and J assigned. These tables do not hold every clone; where another copy was compared, an unresolved V gene accounts for under half, and the others remain unexplained. V and J calls and clone size are copied from that table; D and trimming were computed from the DNA. For this sample there are 400,000 or so clones; 80% to 95% appear just once. Clones ranked in the top ten supply 0.55% to 0.75% of the sample.

CDR3 length: 15 amino acids, cysteine to phenylalanine. Of all the DNA, just the CDR3 is kept, 45 bases in frame from base 1. Looking up the germline V gene yields CDR1 MDHEN and CDR2 SYDVKM. From V the trimming removes 7 bases and from J it removes 5 bases, while the gene matches leave 9 bases of the junction unaccounted for. This receptor was identified in a man aged 18 to 30 who had recovered from COVID-19. Sequencing input: PBMCs or T cells enriched from blood (not recorded which). The chain is made from TRBV28 and TRBJ2-2; the junction holds 8 bases that match TRBD2. The CDR3 in this case is CASNTGTRRTGELFF. The sequenced DNA is TGTGCCAGCAACACCGGGACTAGGAGGACCGGGGAGCTGTTTTTT.